These 7 T cell receptor beta chains were all obtained from the same sample, sequenced in a study of cytomegalovirus exposure and HLA in healthy donors. PCR was performed using 60 Vbeta and 13 Jbeta primers. The table came from immunoSEQ multiplex PCR; TCRdb's copy has only in-frame clones and leaves some out. The sample contains 110,000 to 150,000 clones, 82% of which appear only once. The sequenced sample consisted of PBMCs. These TCRs come from a male donor in good health and CMV-seronegative.

The chain couples TRBV6-5 to TRBJ2-1; D might be TRBD1 (6 bases). V was clipped by 0 bases and J by 4 bases, with 13 bases between them. The CDR3 loop spans 16 amino acids. Germline assignment: CDR1 MNHEY and CDR2 SVGAGI. The CDR3 spells CASSYSTQGDYNEQFF. The CDR3, as DNA: TGTGCCAGCAGTTACTCGACACAGGGTGATTACAATGAGCAGTTCTTC.

The chain joins TRBV7-9 to TRBJ1-1, with no clear D. Between the trimmed V and J ends, which lost 5 bases and 8 bases, there was a span of 15 bases. CDR1 is SEHNR and CDR2 is FQNEAQ in the germline V gene (reference sequence). The CDR3 loop spans 13 amino acids. The CDR3: CASSPPTLQEAFF. Written as DNA, the CDR3 is TGTGCCAGCAGCCCCCCGACACTCCAGGAAGCTTTCTTT.

V usage is TRBV7-2 and J usage is TRBJ1-1, with 9 bases aligning to TRBD1. The CDR3 runs 14 residues. Germline V gives CDR1 SGHTA, CDR2 FQGNSA. With V trimmed by 5 bases and J by 4 bases, 5 bases remained unmatched. CDR3 DNA sequence: TGTGCCAGCAGCCTACAGGGGGCGAGCACTGAAGCTTTCTTT. Its protein product is CASSLQGASTEAFF.

J is TRBJ2-7 and V is TRBV4-1, with 9 bases lining up with TRBD1. The CDR3 runs to 15 residues. The germline CDR1 and CDR2 sequences are MGHRA and YSYEKL. Trimming cost V 1 base and J 2 bases; bases outside gene matches: 3. The CDR3 sequence: CASSQVRTGAYEQYF. The CDR3 DNA is TGCGCCAGCAGCCAAGTTCGGACAGGGGCCTACGAGCAGTACTTC.

V usage is TRBV11-3 and J usage is TRBJ2-7; 10 bases are a match to TRBD1. The CDR3 loop spans 15 amino acids. Looked up from germline, CDR1 is SGHNT and CDR2 is YENEEA. V was pared by 5 bases and J by 5 bases, with 9 bases of the junction left unmatched. The CDR3 coding sequence is TGTGCCAGCAGCCCGGGGGGGACAGGGGAGAACGAGCAGTACTTC. It yields the protein CASSPGGTGENEQYF.

This sequence joins TRBV25-1 and TRBJ2-1; D is possibly TRBD2 (6 bases). The CDR3 extends over 16 amino acids. From germline, CDR1 is MGHDK and CDR2 SYGVNS. With 1 base removed from V and 3 bases from J, the gap between germline ends came to 13 bases. The CDR3 nucleotides read TGTGCCAGCAGTGAATGGAAAAGGGGAGGCTACAATGAGCAGTTCTTC. This translates into CASSEWKRGGYNEQFF.

The table lists this clone with a count of one. The chain carries TRBV6-5 and TRBJ1-2; possible D gene TRBD1, 6 bases. This CDR3 has 14 residues. V lost 6 bases and J lost 5, with 16 bases in between. Germline V CDR1 and CDR2: MNHEY, SVGAGI. CDR3 in amino acids: CASRGTGQRYGYTF. CDR3 sequence (DNA): TGTGCCAGCAGGGGAACAGGGCAACGGTATGGCTACACCTTC.